This T cell receptor (beta chain) appears in the sequencing data of a study of blood T cell repertoires in COVID-19. Study information: Donors in the United States, Italy and Spain gave samples during acute or convalescent COVID-19. PBMCs, B-cell-depleted T cells, or T cells provided the cDNA or gDNA that made up the material.

Germline CDR1 SGHVS, CDR2 FNYEAQ. V lost 4 bases and J lost 0; bases outside the gene matches: 7. The CDR3 has 17 residues. Clones were read by immunoSEQ multiplex PCR, and TCRdb kept only the in-frame ones, dropping some. This table holds roughly 250,000 clones, approximately 90% found once. Participants were aged about 18 to 90 years from approximately 24 US areas. This sequence originates from a woman in her 40s with acute COVID-19. This sequence joins TRBV7-6 and TRBJ2-1; 9 nucleotides line up with TRBD2. Sequencing was done on a sample of PBMCs or T cells enriched from blood (not recorded which). CDR3 amino acids: CASSSRSGSVSYNEQFF. DNA for the CDR3: TGTGCCAGCAGCTCTCGTAGCGGGAGTGTCTCCTACAATGAGCAGTTCTTC.